Below are 30 T cell receptor beta chains sequenced from a single sample in a study of identical twins (dated by TCRdb to the mid-2010s). Libraries came from 5' RACE. The instrument given in TCRdb is Illumina HiSeq 2000. Through fastp at Q25 and MiXCR, TCRdb rebuilt clones from the public reads, retaining in-frame beta chains. Each entry merges the rows of one CDR3 protein and shows their most common DNA and genes. The sample includes about 900,000 distinct CDR3 sequences, with more than 9% observed a single time. Clones ranked in the top ten supply around 1.5% of the sample. The data were also submitted as part of a second study, on yellow fever vaccine responses in identical twins.

The sample consisted of PBMCs. These receptors all come from a woman aged 18 to 35 in good health.

The chain couples TRBV3-1 to TRBJ2-1, with 8 positions matching TRBD2. V shed 0 bases and J 9 bases; nucleotides not matched to a gene: 7. The CDR3 length is 15 residues. Germline V gene sequence: CDR1 LGHDT, CDR2 YNNKEL (reference sequence). The CDR3, as DNA: TGTGCCAGCAGCCAAGAACGGGGGGGGTTTGGTGAGCAGTTCTTC. It yields the protein CASSQERGGFGEQFF.

In its sample, this clonotype was seen many times. This chain joins TRBV4-1 and TRBJ2-1; no clear D gene. The CDR3 contains 11 residues. The germline V and J ends were trimmed by 4 bases and 8 bases, with 6 bases remaining between them. CDR1 and CDR2 from the germline V gene are MGHRA and YSYEKL. This CDR3 reads CASSRNYEQFF. The CDR3 bases are TGCGCCAGCAGCCGGAATTATGAGCAGTTCTTC.

This clonotype has a handful of counts. J is TRBJ2-1 and V is TRBV12-3 or TRBV12-4, with 13 bases aligning to TRBD2. The CDR3 extends over 16 amino acids. V gave up 6 bases and J gave up 4 bases; unmatched junction bases: 6. The CDR3 DNA reads TGTGCCAGCAGAGGACTAGCGGGAGTCGTTTACAATGAGCAGTTCTTC. Its protein is CASRGLAGVVYNEQFF.

This rearrangement joins TRBV7-8 to TRBJ2-7, with 8 bases that match TRBD2. The V gene's germline CDR1 is SGHVS and CDR2 FQNEAQ. The CDR3 loop spans 14 amino acids. V dropped 6 bases and J dropped 1; count of bases not matched to a gene: 5. In DNA form, the CDR3 reads TGTGCCAGCAGGGCGGGAGGAGCTTCCTACGAGCAGTACTTC. It specifies CASRAGGASYEQYF.

This sequence joins TRBV20-1 and TRBJ1-4; D is unclear. CDR1 is DFQATT, CDR2 SNEGSKA, per germline (reference sequence). The length of the CDR3 is 14 residues. Trimming removed 0 bases from V and 8 bases from J, with 13 bases in between. The CDR3 nucleotides read TGCAGTGCTAGAGATAAGATGTGGAGGGAAAAACTGTTTTTT. Translation gives CSARDKMWREKLFF.

The chain joins TRBV24-1 to TRBJ2-1, with a possible D match to TRBD2 (5 bases). CDR1 and CDR2 from the germline V gene are KGHDR and SFDVKD. The V end lost 1 base, the J end lost 0 bases, and 9 bases lay between the germline ends. This CDR3 region has 16 residues. The CDR3 sequence is CATSDLAESSYNEQFF. Here the CDR3 DNA reads TGTGCCACCAGTGATTTAGCGGAGAGCTCCTACAATGAGCAGTTCTTC.

This clonotype was counted between two and nine times. The V call is TRBV2, the J call TRBJ1-1; D perhaps matches TRBD1 (6 bases). Germline V gene sequence: CDR1 SNHLY, CDR2 FYNNEI. V dropped 11 bases and J dropped 1 base, with 14 bases sitting between them. The CDR3 runs to 13 residues. CDR3 bases: TGTGCCGGGGGAGGACAGCCGAACACTGAAGCTTTCTTT. It codes for CAGGGQPNTEAFF.

The V gene is TRBV6-1, the J gene TRBJ2-3; D possibly corresponds to TRBD2 (5 bases). The CDR3 runs 16 residues. Germline V gives CDR1 MNHNS, CDR2 SASEGT. V shed 5 bases and J shed 0 bases, with 15 bases lying between them. DNA for the CDR3: TGTGCCAGCAGTCCCCGGATAGCGCCTAGCACAGATACGCAGTATTTT. Translated, it gives CASSPRIAPSTDTQYF.

This clonotype has a count of ten or more. The V gene is TRBV18, the J gene TRBJ2-5; D possibly corresponds to TRBD1 (5 bases). CDR1 is KGHSH, CDR2 LQKENI, per germline. The ends were cut back, 3 bases at V and 2 bases at J, with 10 bases in the middle. The CDR3 has 14 residues. In nucleotides, the CDR3 is TGTGCCAGCTCACCGGGGCAGTTACAAGAGACCCAGTACTTC. Protein: CASSPGQLQETQYF.

V is TRBV18 and J is TRBJ2-7; possible D gene TRBD1, 6 bases. V shed 3 bases and J shed 3 bases, with 12 bases lying between them. CDR1 is KGHSH and CDR2 is LQKENI in the germline V gene. There are 14 residues in the CDR3. The CDR3 DNA follows: TGTGCCAGCTCACCGCGGACAGAAGTCTACGAGCAGTACTTC. It codes for CASSPRTEVYEQYF.

This chain connects TRBV4-2 to TRBJ2-2; D call uncertain. Trimming cost V 1 base and J 3 bases, with 12 bases left between them. The CDR3 is 16 residues long. Germline CDR1 is LGHNA and CDR2 is YNFKEQ. The CDR3 nucleotides are TGTGCCAGCAGCCAAGTATTGGGTCTAGACACCGGGGAGCTGTTTTTT. Its protein is CASSQVLGLDTGELFF.

A few counts support this clonotype. The chain combines TRBV6-1 with TRBJ2-1, with 7 positions matching TRBD1. The CDR3 is 14 amino acids. Germline CDR1 reads MNHNS; CDR2 reads SASEGT. The V segment lost 8 bases and the J segment 4 bases; nucleotides outside the gene matches: 8. The CDR3 loop is CASYTGVKYNEQFF. The CDR3 region has the DNA TGTGCCAGCTATACAGGGGTGAAGTACAATGAGCAGTTCTTC.

This clonotype appeared a few times. This sequence joins TRBV7-9 and TRBJ2-7, with 10 bases fitting TRBD1. Unmatched junction bases numbered 8, after V lost 5 bases and J lost 4 bases. The germline gives CDR1 SEHNR, CDR2 FQNEAQ (reference sequence). The CDR3 consists of 15 residues. This CDR3 reads CASSPRGTGVYEQYF. The CDR3 coding sequence is TGTGCCAGCAGCCCAAGGGGGACAGGGGTGTACGAGCAGTACTTC.

The count of this clonotype is one. The chain has TRBV19 and TRBJ2-7; D is unclear. CDR3 length equals 14 residues. Looked up from germline, CDR1 is LNHDA and CDR2 is SQIVND (reference sequence). Deletions cut 5 bases from V and 2 bases from J, with 13 bases between. In DNA, the CDR3 is TGTGCCAGTAGTGGAGTAGGGCCTCCCTACGAGCAGTACTTC. Protein sequence: CASSGVGPPYEQYF. Variable domain in full (rest from reference TRBV19 and TRBJ2-7): DGGITQSPKYLFRKEGQNVTLSCEQNLNHDAMYWYRQDPGQGLRLIYYSQIVNDFQKGDIAEGYSVSREKKESFPLTVTSAQKNPTAFYLCASSGVGPPYEQYFGPGTRLTVT.

This clonotype was found a few times. The chain has TRBV14 and TRBJ2-7, with D unresolved. Trimming took off 0 bases at V and 4 bases at J, with 10 bases between the two ends. Germline V gives CDR1 SGHDN, CDR2 FVKESK. The CDR3 extends over 14 amino acids. The CDR3 here is CASSQDQLGYEQYF. CDR3 nucleotides: TGTGCCAGCAGCCAAGATCAATTAGGATACGAGCAGTACTTC.

Many counts were recorded for this clonotype. The V gene is TRBV3-1, the J gene TRBJ2-3, with D unresolved. V shed 1 base and J shed 9 bases, with 11 bases lying between them. Germline CDR1 reads LGHDT; CDR2 reads YNNKEL (reference sequence). The CDR3 extends over 13 amino acids. This CDR3 reads CASSQVTSQTQYF. DNA of the CDR3: TGTGCCAGCAGCCAAGTAACCTCGCAAACGCAGTATTTT.

This clonotype was observed many times. This chain joins TRBV5-6 and TRBJ1-1, with D unresolved. This CDR3 is built from 12 residues. With 1 base removed from V and 1 base from J, the gap between germline ends came to 2 bases. The germline V gene encodes CDR1 SGHDT and CDR2 YYEEEE. The CDR3 protein is CASSLWNTEAFF. The CDR3, as DNA: TGTGCCAGCAGCTTGTGGAACACTGAAGCTTTCTTT.

This clonotype occurred a few times. The chain recombines TRBV20-1 with TRBJ1-5; D ambiguous. Germline lookup yields CDR1 DFQATT and CDR2 SNEGSKA (reference sequence). V lost 3 bases to trimming and J lost 7 bases, with 7 bases between them. CDR3 length: 11 amino acids. CDR3 loop: CSASARQPQHF. CDR3 in DNA: TGCAGTGCTAGTGCAAGGCAGCCCCAGCATTTT.

This clonotype showed up just a few times. The chain carries TRBV15 and TRBJ2-2; possibly TRBD1 for D (5 bases). The germline CDR1 and CDR2 sequences are LNHNV and YYDKDF (reference sequence). V was pared by 1 base and J by 3 bases, with 9 bases between. This CDR3 has 15 residues. CDR3 sequence reads: CATSRVGVDTGELFF. CDR3 coding DNA: TGTGCCACCAGCAGAGTAGGGGTGGACACCGGGGAGCTGTTTTTT.

In its sample, this clonotype was seen a few times. The chain links TRBV16 to TRBJ2-1, with a possible D match to TRBD2 (6 bases). Germline values: CDR1 KGHSY, CDR2 FQNENV. This CDR3 is 15 amino acids long. Trimming took 0 bases from V and 8 from J, leaving 14 bases between them. The CDR3 DNA follows: TGTGCCAGCAGCCAATCGCGCGGGATGAGTGATGAGCAGTTCTTC. Translation: CASSQSRGMSDEQFF.

CDR3 sequence reads: CASRPFTSGAVEQYF. The CDR3 DNA sequence: TGTGCCAGCAGACCATTTACTAGCGGGGCCGTCGAGCAGTACTTC. The chain joins TRBV27 to TRBJ2-7; TRBD2 matches at 10 bases. The CDR3 loop spans 15 amino acids. The trim removed 6 bases at V and 6 bases at J, leaving 11 bases unmatched. Per the germline V gene, CDR1 is MNHEY and CDR2 is SMNVEV (reference sequence).

There are a few counts of this clonotype. V usage is TRBV9 and J usage is TRBJ2-1, with no clear D. V dropped 1 base and J dropped 2 bases, with 7 bases sitting between them. The CDR3 loop spans 14 amino acids. CDR1 is SGDLS, CDR2 YYNGEE, per germline. The CDR3 DNA is TGTGCCAGCAGCGTATCACAAACCTACAATGAGCAGTTCTTC. Residues: CASSVSQTYNEQFF.

The chain combines TRBV28 with TRBJ2-2; D is ambiguous. This CDR3 has 14 amino acids. Trimming took 5 bases from V and 2 from J, leaving 9 bases between them. Looked up from germline, CDR1 is MDHEN and CDR2 is SYDVKM. The CDR3: CASSRKLNTGELFF. For the CDR3, the DNA is TGTGCCAGCAGTCGTAAGCTCAACACCGGGGAGCTGTTTTTT.

This clonotype was observed a few times. The rearrangement links TRBV18 to TRBJ2-7; 7 bases map to TRBD1. V was pared by 1 base and J by 4 bases, with 7 bases of the junction left unmatched. CDR1 KGHSH and CDR2 LQKENI come from the germline V gene. The CDR3 covers 15 residues. As DNA, the CDR3 is TGTGCCAGCTCACCACAGAGACAGGGTGTATACGAGCAGTACGTC. Encoded protein: CASSPQRQGVYEQYV.

This clonotype has more than one count but fewer than ten. The V call is TRBV7-9, the J call TRBJ2-2; 9 bases line up with TRBD1. This CDR3 is built from 15 residues. Germline assignment: CDR1 SEHNR and CDR2 FQNEAQ (reference sequence). V gave up 6 bases and J gave up 7 bases; unmatched junction bases: 9. DNA of the CDR3: TGTGCCAGCAGGGCCGGGACAGGGACGGACGGGGAGCTGTTTTTT. This encodes CASRAGTGTDGELFF.

The J gene is TRBJ2-3, the V gene TRBV28; TRBD2 aligns across 7 bases. Trimming removed 4 bases from V and 6 bases from J; junction bases left unmatched: 10. Germline CDR1 and CDR2: MDHEN and SYDVKM. This CDR3 has 15 residues. CDR3: CASSSSGQGGDTQYF. The CDR3 DNA is TGTGCCAGCAGTTCCTCCGGGCAGGGAGGGGATACGCAGTATTTT.

J is TRBJ2-5 and V is TRBV5-6; possible D gene TRBD1, 5 bases. Deletions cut 0 bases from V and 4 bases from J, with 13 bases between. Per germline, CDR1 SGHDT and CDR2 YYEEEE. The CDR3 sequence is 15 residues long. CDR3 sequence (DNA): TGTGCCAGCAGCTTGGGTCAGGGCGTGGGAGAGACCCAGTACTTC. Translating it yields CASSLGQGVGETQYF.

CDR3 nucleotide sequence: TGTGCCAGCAGTTACCCCAGCGTAACTGCCTCCTACGAGCAGTACTTC. Translated: CASSYPSVTASYEQYF. The rearrangement uses TRBV28 and TRBJ2-7; D remains ambiguous. V was clipped by 4 bases and J by 0 bases, with 16 bases between them. This CDR3 spans 16 amino acids. Per the germline V gene, CDR1 is MDHEN and CDR2 is SYDVKM.

Ten or more counts support this clonotype. The chain has TRBV12-3 or TRBV12-4 and TRBJ2-1, with D possibly called TRBD1 or TRBD2 (5 bases each). The CDR3 spans 14 residues. Trimming pared 6 bases from V and 1 base from J, leaving 10 bases between. The CDR3 DNA reads as TGTGCCAGCAGGGGGGTCGGGTCCTACAATGAGCAGTTCTTC. Protein sequence: CASRGVGSYNEQFF.

This clonotype was seen a few times. V gene TRBV5-1 combines with J gene TRBJ2-2; D perhaps matches TRBD1 (6 bases). V lost 0 bases and J lost 4, with 13 bases in between. The CDR3 extends over 16 amino acids. The germline gives CDR1 SGHRS, CDR2 YFSETQ. In DNA form, the CDR3 reads TGCGCCAGCAGCTTGGAAGGCAGGGGTGTCACCGGGGAGCTGTTTTTT. Amino acid sequence: CASSLEGRGVTGELFF.